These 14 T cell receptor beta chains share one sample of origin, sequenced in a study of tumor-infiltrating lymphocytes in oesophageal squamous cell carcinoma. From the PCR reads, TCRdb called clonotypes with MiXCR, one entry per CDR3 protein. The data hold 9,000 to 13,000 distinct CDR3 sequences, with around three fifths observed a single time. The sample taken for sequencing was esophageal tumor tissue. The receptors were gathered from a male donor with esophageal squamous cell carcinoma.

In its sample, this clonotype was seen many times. The CDR3 protein is CASSPRTSGRNVEQFF. The CDR3 nucleotides are TGTGCCAGCAGCCCGCGGACTAGCGGGAGGAATGTTGAGCAGTTCTTC. The genes are TRBV7-9 and TRBJ2-1; TRBD2 matches 14 bases. The germline gives CDR1 SEHNR, CDR2 FQNEAQ (reference sequence). V shed 5 bases and J 9 bases; nucleotides not matched to a gene: 9. CDR3 length: 16 amino acids.

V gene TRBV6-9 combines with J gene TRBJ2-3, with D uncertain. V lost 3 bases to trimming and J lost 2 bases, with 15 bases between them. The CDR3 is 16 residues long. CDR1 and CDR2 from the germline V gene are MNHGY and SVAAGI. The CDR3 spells CASSYAAGPTTDTQYF. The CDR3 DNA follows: TGTGCCAGCAGTTACGCGGCTGGACCCACCACAGATACGCAGTATTTT.

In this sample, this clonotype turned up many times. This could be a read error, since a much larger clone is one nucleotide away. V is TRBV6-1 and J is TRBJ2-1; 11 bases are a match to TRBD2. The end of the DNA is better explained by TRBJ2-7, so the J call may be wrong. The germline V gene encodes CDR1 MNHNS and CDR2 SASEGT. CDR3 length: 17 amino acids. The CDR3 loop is CASSESGLAVSYNEQYF. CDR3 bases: TGTGCCAGCAGTGAATCGGGACTAGCGGTCTCCTACAATGAGCAGTACTTC.

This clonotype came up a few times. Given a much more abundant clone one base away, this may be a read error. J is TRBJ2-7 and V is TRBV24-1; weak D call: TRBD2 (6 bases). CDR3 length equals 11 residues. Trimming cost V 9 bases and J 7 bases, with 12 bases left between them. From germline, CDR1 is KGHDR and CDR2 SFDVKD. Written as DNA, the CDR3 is TGTGCCACCGGAGGGTATAATGAGCAGTACTTC. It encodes CATGGYNEQYF.

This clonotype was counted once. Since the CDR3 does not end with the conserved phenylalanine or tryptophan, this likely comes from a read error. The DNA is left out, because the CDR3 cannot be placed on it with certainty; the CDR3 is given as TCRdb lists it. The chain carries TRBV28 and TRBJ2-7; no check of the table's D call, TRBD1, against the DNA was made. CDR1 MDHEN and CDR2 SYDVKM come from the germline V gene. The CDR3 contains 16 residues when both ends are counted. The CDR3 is CASSLHRGGYGYTFGS.

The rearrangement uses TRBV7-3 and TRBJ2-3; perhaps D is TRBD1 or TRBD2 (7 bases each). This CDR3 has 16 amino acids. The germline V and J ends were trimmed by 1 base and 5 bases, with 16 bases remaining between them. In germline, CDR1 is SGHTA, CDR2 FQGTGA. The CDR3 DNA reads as TGTGCCAGCAGCTTAAGCGGGGAGGGGGCGCAAGATACGCAGTATTTT. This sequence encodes CASSLSGEGAQDTQYF.

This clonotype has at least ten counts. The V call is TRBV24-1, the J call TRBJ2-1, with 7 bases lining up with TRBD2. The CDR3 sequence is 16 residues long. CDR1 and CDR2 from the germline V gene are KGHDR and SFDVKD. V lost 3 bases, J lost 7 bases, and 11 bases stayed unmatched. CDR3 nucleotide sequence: TGTGCCACCAGTGATCGGGGCGGGAGCAGGGTGAATGAGCAGTTCTTC. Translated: CATSDRGGSRVNEQFF.

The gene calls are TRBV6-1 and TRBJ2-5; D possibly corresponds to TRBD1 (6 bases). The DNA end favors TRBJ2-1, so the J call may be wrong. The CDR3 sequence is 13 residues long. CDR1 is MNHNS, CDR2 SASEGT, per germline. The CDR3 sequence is CASSGQAQAEQFF. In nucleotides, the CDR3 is TGTGCCAGCAGTGGACAGGCCCAGGCTGAGCAGTTCTTC.

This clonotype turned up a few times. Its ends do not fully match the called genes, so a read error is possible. The CDR3 spells CASSLGGQNNSPLHF. In DNA, the CDR3 is TGTGCCAGCAGCTTAGGGGGACAGAATAATTCACCCCTCCACTTC. The chain combines TRBV13 with TRBJ2-7, with 7 bases that match TRBD1. CDR1 is PRHDT and CDR2 is FYEKMQ in the germline V gene (reference sequence). The CDR3 length is 15 residues.

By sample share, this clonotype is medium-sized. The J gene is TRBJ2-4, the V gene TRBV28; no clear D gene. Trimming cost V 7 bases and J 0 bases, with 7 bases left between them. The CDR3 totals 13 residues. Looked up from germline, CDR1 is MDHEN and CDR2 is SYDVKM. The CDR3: CASTRKAKNIQYF. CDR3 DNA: TGTGCCAGCACCCGGAAAGCCAAAAACATTCAGTACTTC.

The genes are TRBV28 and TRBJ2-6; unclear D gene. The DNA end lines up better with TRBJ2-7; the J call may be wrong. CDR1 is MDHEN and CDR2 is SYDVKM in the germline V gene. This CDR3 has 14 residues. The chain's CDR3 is CASSFGDFDSEQYF. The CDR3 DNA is TGTGCCAGCAGTTTTGGAGATTTTGACTCCGAGCAGTACTTC.

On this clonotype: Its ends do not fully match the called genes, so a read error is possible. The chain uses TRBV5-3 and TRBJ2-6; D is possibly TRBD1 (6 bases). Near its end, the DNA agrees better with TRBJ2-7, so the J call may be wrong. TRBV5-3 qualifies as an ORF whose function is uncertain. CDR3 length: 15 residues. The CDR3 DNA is TGTGCCAGCAGCTTATCCCTACAGGGTATGGATGAGCAGTACTTC. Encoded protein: CASSLSLQGMDEQYF.

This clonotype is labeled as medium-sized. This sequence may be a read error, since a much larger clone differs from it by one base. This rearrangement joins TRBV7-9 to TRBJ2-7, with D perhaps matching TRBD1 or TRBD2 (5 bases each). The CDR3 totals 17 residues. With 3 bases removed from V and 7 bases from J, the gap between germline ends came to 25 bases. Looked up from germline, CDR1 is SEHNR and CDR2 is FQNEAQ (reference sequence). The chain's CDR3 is CASSFPKPGRERNEQYF. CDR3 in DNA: TGTGCCAGCAGCTTTCCCAAACCGGGACGAGAACGCAATGAGCAGTACTTC.

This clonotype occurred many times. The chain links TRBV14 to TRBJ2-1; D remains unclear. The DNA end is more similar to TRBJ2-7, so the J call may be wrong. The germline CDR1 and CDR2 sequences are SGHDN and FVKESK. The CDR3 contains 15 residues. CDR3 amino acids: CASSQGSRSLDEQYF. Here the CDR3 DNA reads TGTGCCAGCAGCCAAGGCTCTCGTAGTCTGGACGAGCAGTACTTC.